This T cell receptor (beta chain) is drawn from a study of graft-versus-host responses after intestinal transplantation. Turning to the study itself: All recipients got anti-thymocyte globulin induction, then tacrolimus and steroids for 2 to 4 years.

Whole-study results and caveats: GvH clones were identified in recipient marrow, with some first appearing in ileum or blood.

Profiled with immunoSEQ multiplex PCR; TCRdb holds only in-frame clones, not every one. Among over 70,000 clones listed, about 94% were seen once. A remark on this clone: The antigen is not known.

The sequenced sample was unstimulated CD8+ T cells sorted from spleen or lymph node cells, obtained before intestinal transplant. This receptor was taken from a human donor who received an intestinal transplant.

The CDR3, as DNA: TGTGCCAGCAGCTTAGCGCTCAGAGATTACGAGCAGTACTTC. Encoded protein: CASSLALRDYEQYF. The genes are TRBV7-9 and TRBJ2-7; D not certain. Germline assignment: CDR1 SEHNR and CDR2 FQNEAQ (reference sequence). Trimming took 0 bases from V and 4 from J, leaving 10 bases between them. The CDR3 has 14 amino acids.